This T cell receptor beta chain was recovered during a study of a mutant IDH1 vaccine in newly diagnosed glioma. As to time point: baseline, week 1 (first vaccination visit). Treatment meaning: pre-vaccination baseline after standard-of-care therapy. Assay: immunoSEQ multiplex PCR; the TCRdb copy retains only in-frame clones and omits some. The sample lists about 88,000 clones; about 80% were seen once. The ends were cut back, 3 bases at V and 2 bases at J, with 7 bases in the middle. The CDR3 spans 13 residues. The germline CDR1 and CDR2 sequences are SGHVS and FQNEAQ. V and J are TRBV7-8 and TRBJ2-5; no clear D. Specimen: PBMCs, collected from a glioma patient treated with radiotherapy, temozolomide or both. The receptor was isolated from a man in his forties with glioma. Some clones in this sample may be carry-over from other donors' samples. In nucleotides, the CDR3 is TGTGCCAGCAGCTTTGTAGATCAAGAGACCCAGTACTTC. It codes for CASSFVDQETQYF.